This TCR beta chain was found in a study of blood T cells in healthy people across ages. CDR3 length: 18 residues. From germline, CDR1 is MNHNS and CDR2 SASEGT. Using a J-beta primer mix together with a sample-barcoded 5' primer, a second PCR was run for roughly 6 to 12 cycles. TCRdb processed the 5' RACE reads anew with MiXCR; each CDR3 protein has one entry. This repertoire shows 1,500,000 or so distinct CDR3 sequences, roughly 43% found once; its top ten account for approximately 4.1%. Total RNA amounts of at least 5.5 micrograms were extracted per sample. This chain uses TRBV6-1 with TRBJ2-1, with D perhaps matching TRBD1 or TRBD2 (5 bases each). Judging by the DNA end, TRBJ2-7 fits better; the J call may be wrong. The source is a woman between 18 and 29 years old in good health. Sequenced input: blood. This CDR3 reads CASRPESWGYDSYNEQYF. CDR3 nucleotides: TGTGCCAGCAGGCCGGAAAGTTGGGGGTACGACTCCTACAATGAGCAGTACTTC.